These 4 T cell receptor beta chains originate from one sample sequenced in a study of human T cells and chemical hapten exposure. TCRdb analysed the RACE reads with MiXCR anew, one entry per CDR3 protein. The sample lists fewer than 300,000 distinct CDR3 sequences, about 9% seen once, with 2% to 2.5% in the top ten. Time point given: pre-sensitization, week 0. Treatment described: therapeutic diphenylcyclopropenone sensitization with weekly scalp DPC. The sequences come from whole blood, collected in connection with sensitization to the hapten diphenylcyclopropenone (DPC). The origin of the receptors is a woman in her thirties or forties with alopecia areata. Some clones in this sample may be carry-over from other donors' samples.

The rearrangement uses TRBV6-2 or TRBV6-3 and TRBJ1-1; possible D gene TRBD1, 5 bases. V was clipped by 7 bases and J by 1 base, with 13 bases between them. The CDR3 totals 14 residues. Looked up from germline, CDR1 is MNHEY and CDR2 is SVGEGT. DNA for the CDR3: TGTGCCAGCAACCCAAGAGGACAGAACACTGAAGCTTTCTTT. Translating gives CASNPRGQNTEAFF.

The rearrangement uses TRBV24-1 and TRBJ1-1; the match to TRBD1 covers 7 bases. The V segment lost 3 bases and the J segment 4 bases; nucleotides outside the gene matches: 7. The CDR3 contains 15 residues. Germline loops: CDR1 KGHDR, CDR2 SFDVKD. Here the CDR3 DNA reads TGTGCCACCAGTGATGCGGGACAGCCCGGCACTGAAGCTTTCTTT. It is translated as CATSDAGQPGTEAFF.

The chain carries TRBV9 and TRBJ2-1; 13 positions match TRBD2. The CDR3 consists of 17 residues. Trimming took 2 bases from V and 7 from J; bases not matched to a gene: 9. Germline CDR1 SGDLS, CDR2 YYNGEE. CDR3: CASSVSGTSGIRNEQFF. CDR3 in DNA: TGTGCCAGCAGCGTTTCAGGGACTAGCGGGATTAGGAATGAGCAGTTCTTC.

Many counts were recorded for this clonotype. The chain has TRBV12-3 or TRBV12-4 and TRBJ2-5; a possible D gene is TRBD1 (6 bases). V gave up 6 bases and J gave up 1 base, with 18 bases separating them. This CDR3 is 16 amino acids long. The CDR3 region has the DNA TGTGCCAGCAGCAGCATTGGGGGACACGGCCAAGAGACCCAGTACTTC. It is translated as CASSSIGGHGQETQYF.